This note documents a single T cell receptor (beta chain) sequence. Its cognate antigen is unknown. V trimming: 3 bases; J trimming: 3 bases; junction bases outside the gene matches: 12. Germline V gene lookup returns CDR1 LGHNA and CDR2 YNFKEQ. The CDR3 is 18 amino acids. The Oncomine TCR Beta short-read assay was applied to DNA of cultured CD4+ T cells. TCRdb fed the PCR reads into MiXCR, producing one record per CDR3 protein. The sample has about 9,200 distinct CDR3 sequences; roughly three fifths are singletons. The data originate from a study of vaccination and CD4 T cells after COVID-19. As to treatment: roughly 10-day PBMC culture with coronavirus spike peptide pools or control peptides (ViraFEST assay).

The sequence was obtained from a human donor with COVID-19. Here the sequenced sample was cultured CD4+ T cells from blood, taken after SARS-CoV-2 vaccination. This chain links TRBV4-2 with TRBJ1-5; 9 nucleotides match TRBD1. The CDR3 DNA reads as TGTGCCAGCAGCCATAACCCCGGGACAGGGAATCTCAATCAGCCCCAGCATTTT. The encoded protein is CASSHNPGTGNLNQPQHF.